This TCR beta chain stems from a study of cytomegalovirus exposure and HLA in healthy donors. The PCR ran on 60 Vbeta and 13 Jbeta primers. The table came from immunoSEQ multiplex PCR; TCRdb's copy has only in-frame clones and leaves some out. In the table there are about 69,000 clones, roughly four fifths of which are singletons. Trimming took off 6 bases at V and 0 bases at J, with 18 bases between the two ends. The V gene's germline CDR1 is MGHDK and CDR2 SYGVNS. The CDR3 totals 17 residues. The source material was PBMCs. The clonotype was recovered from a woman aged 55-70 years in good health and CMV-seropositive. This chain joins TRBV25-1 and TRBJ1-3, with TRBD1 as a possible D gene (6 bases). The CDR3, as DNA: TGTGCCAGCAGCGTCCGGGACACTTCCATCTCTGGAAACACCATATATTTT. Translation gives CASSVRDTSISGNTIYF.